The 29 T cell receptor beta chains below come from one sample, sequenced in a study of blood T cell repertoires in COVID-19. The repertoire was sequenced with immunoSEQ multiplex PCR; TCRdb's copy has only in-frame clones and lacks some. This table has about 110,000 clones, approximately 82% appearing once. Sequenced: peripheral blood. The receptor set was obtained from an older woman with acute or convalescent COVID-19.

The chain has TRBV7-2 and TRBJ2-7; D unresolved. Trimming stripped 4 bases from V and 2 bases from J, with 6 bases between. Germline assignment: CDR1 SGHTA and CDR2 FQGNSA. CDR3 size: 12 residues. CDR3 DNA sequence: TGTGCCAGCAGCTCGACACCCTACGAGCAGTACGTC. Protein: CASSSTPYEQYV.

The chain combines TRBV7-3 with TRBJ2-1, with D perhaps TRBD1 (5 bases). There are 14 residues in the CDR3. Trimming removed 5 bases from V and 3 bases from J, with 11 bases in between. The germline V gene encodes CDR1 SGHTA and CDR2 FQGTGA. The CDR3 loop is CASSAYDSYNEQFF. In nucleotides, the CDR3 is TGTGCCAGCAGCGCCTACGACAGCTACAATGAGCAGTTCTTC.

In nucleotides, the CDR3 is TGTGCCAGCAGCCCCTGGACTAGCGATTACAATGAGCAGTTCTTC. Translation: CASSPWTSDYNEQFF. The J gene is TRBJ2-1, the V gene TRBV9; TRBD2 agrees at 9 bases. The CDR3 runs 15 residues. Per germline, CDR1 SGDLS and CDR2 YYNGEE. V dropped 4 bases and J dropped 4; count of bases not matched to a gene: 6.

This clone was found a few times. This rearrangement joins TRBV7-6 to TRBJ2-7, with D maybe TRBD1 (7 bases). This CDR3 comprises 14 residues. CDR1 is SGHVS and CDR2 is FNYEAQ in the germline V gene. Trimming removed 2 bases at V and 9 bases at J, with 17 bases between. The CDR3 loop is CASSLSRGQTRQYF. The DNA of the CDR3 is TGTGCCAGCAGCTTAAGCAGGGGACAGACTAGGCAGTACTTC. The whole variable domain, remainder taken from reference TRBV7-6 and TRBJ2-7, is GAGVSQSPRYKVTKRGQDVALRCDPISGHVSLYWYRQALGQGPEFLTYFNYEAQQDKSGLPNDRFSAERPEGSISTLTIQRTEQRDSAMYRCASSLSRGQTRQYFGPGTRLTVT.

The J gene is TRBJ2-1, the V gene TRBV6-2 or TRBV6-3; maybe TRBD1 (5 bases). Trimming took 4 bases from V and 3 from J, leaving 10 bases between them. CDR1 is MNHEY, CDR2 SVGEGT, per germline. The CDR3 covers 14 residues. This chain's CDR3 is CASSWGGYYNEQFF. The CDR3 DNA follows: TGTGCCAGCAGTTGGGGCGGCTACTACAATGAGCAGTTCTTC.

V is TRBV9 and J is TRBJ1-6; 8 bases fit TRBD1. J was trimmed by 4 bases and V by 4 bases; bases with no gene match: 4. This CDR3 contains 15 residues. Germline V gives CDR1 SGDLS, CDR2 YYNGEE. The CDR3 reads CASSKRTGYNSPLHF. CDR3 bases: TGTGCCAGCAGCAAACGGACAGGGTATAATTCACCCCTCCACTTT. The full variable domain, in which reference TRBV9 and TRBJ1-6 provide the parts outside the CDR3, is DSGVTQTPKHLITATGQRVTLRCSPRSGDLSVYWYQQSLDQGLQFLIQYYNGEERAKGNILERFSAQQFPDLHSELNLSSLELGDSALYFCASSKRTGYNSPLHFGNGTRLTVT.

This chain connects TRBV20-1 to TRBJ1-1; possible D gene TRBD1, 5 bases. Germline-derived CDR1 and CDR2 are DFQATT and SNEGSKA (reference sequence). Trimming stripped 4 bases from V and 7 bases from J, with 10 bases between. The CDR3 totals 11 residues. The CDR3 sequence: CSATKGVEAFF. CDR3 nucleotide sequence: TGCAGTGCTACTAAAGGGGTTGAAGCTTTCTTT.

J is TRBJ1-2 and V is TRBV19, with D unclear. This CDR3 comprises 16 residues. The V gene lost 4 bases and the J gene lost 5 bases, with 20 bases spanning the gap. Germline V gene lookup returns CDR1 LNHDA and CDR2 SQIVND (reference sequence). CDR3 amino acids: CASSSGALLLQYGYTF. The CDR3, as DNA: TGTGCCAGTAGTAGCGGCGCTCTACTACTCCAATATGGCTACACCTTC.

The table lists this clone with a count of one. Other DNA sequences in the same sample also yield this CDR3. V is TRBV29-1 and J is TRBJ1-2; a weak D match, TRBD1 (5 bases). The CDR3 covers 12 residues. V shed 4 bases and J shed 3 bases, with 9 bases lying between them. From germline, CDR1 is SQVTM and CDR2 ANQGSEA. This chain's CDR3 is CSVAGSDYGYTF. The CDR3 DNA is TGCAGCGTTGCAGGGTCGGACTATGGCTACACCTTC.

The chain has TRBV10-3 and TRBJ2-5, with D maybe TRBD2 (6 bases). This CDR3 is built from 14 residues. Trimming took off 6 bases at V and 1 base at J, with 12 bases between the two ends. CDR1 ENHRY and CDR2 SYGVKD come from the germline V gene. CDR3 sequence: CAIRSAGGQETQYF. For the CDR3, the DNA is TGTGCCATCAGATCCGCCGGGGGCCAAGAGACCCAGTACTTC.

The sample holds a few counts of this clone. V usage is TRBV27 and J usage is TRBJ2-7, with 14 bases fitting TRBD2. Germline V gene lookup returns CDR1 MNHEY and CDR2 SMNVEV (reference sequence). This CDR3 has 19 amino acids. The ends lost 7 bases at V and 7 bases at J; junction bases unmatched: 21. CDR3 protein: CASTPQRLAGGPSFREQYF. In nucleotides, the CDR3 is TGTGCCAGCACCCCCCAGAGACTAGCGGGAGGGCCGTCTTTCCGGGAGCAGTACTTC.

This chain joins TRBV29-1 and TRBJ2-3; 8 bases are shared with TRBD2. The CDR3 loop spans 15 amino acids. V was clipped by 4 bases and J by 1 base; unmatched bases: 7. Per germline, CDR1 SQVTM and CDR2 ANQGSEA. This chain's CDR3 is CSVGGRGARTDTQYF. CDR3 coding DNA: TGCAGCGTTGGTGGGCGGGGGGCCCGCACAGATACGCAGTATTTT.

The chain joins TRBV19 to TRBJ2-6; 9 nucleotides align to TRBD2. The V and J ends lost 5 bases and 0 bases, in that order; junction bases with no gene match: 5. Germline assignment: CDR1 LNHDA and CDR2 SQIVND (reference sequence). This CDR3 is 17 amino acids long. This CDR3 reads CASSVLAGTSGANVLTF. The DNA of the CDR3 is TGTGCCAGTAGTGTTCTAGCGGGAACCTCTGGGGCCAACGTCCTGACTTTC.

The rearrangement joins TRBV5-1 to TRBJ2-7; 7 positions match TRBD1. V dropped 4 bases and J dropped 5; count of bases not matched to a gene: 12. The CDR3 extends over 15 amino acids. Per the germline V gene, CDR1 is SGHRS and CDR2 is YFSETQ. In DNA form, the CDR3 reads TGCGCCAGCAGCAAAACGGGACAGAGGGGCCACGAGCAGTACTTC. Amino acid sequence: CASSKTGQRGHEQYF.

The chain joins TRBV28 to TRBJ1-4; 12 bases map to TRBD1. The ends lost 1 base at V and 7 bases at J; junction bases unmatched: 16. Germline V CDR1 and CDR2: MDHEN, SYDVKM. The CDR3 spans 20 residues. The DNA for the CDR3 is TGTGCCAGCAGTTTATTTTCCCACGCCGGGACAGGGGGCGCGAGTGAAAAACTGTTTTTT. This encodes CASSLFSHAGTGGASEKLFF.

J is TRBJ1-5 and V is TRBV30; no clear D gene. CDR3 length: 14 amino acids. Trimming cost V 1 base and J 6 bases, with 13 bases left between them. Germline V gene lookup returns CDR1 GTSNPN and CDR2 SVGIG (reference sequence). The CDR3 DNA follows: TGTGCCTGGAGTGGCTCTCCTCGGGGTCAGCCCCAGCATTTT. This encodes CAWSGSPRGQPQHF.

The chain couples TRBV18 to TRBJ2-5; D remains unclear. The CDR3 consists of 12 residues. Germline assignment: CDR1 KGHSH and CDR2 LQKENI. Trimming removed 4 bases from V and 5 bases from J, with 8 bases in between. DNA for the CDR3: TGTGCCAGCTCACTAACGAGGGAGACCCAGTACTTC. Its translation is CASSLTRETQYF.

The chain couples TRBV29-1 to TRBJ1-1, with TRBD1 matching over 7 bases. Germline-derived CDR1 and CDR2 are SQVTM and ANQGSEA. The CDR3 consists of 13 residues. V lost 4 bases to trimming and J lost 3 bases; unmatched junction nucleotides: 5. This chain's CDR3 is CSVATGVHTEAFF. The DNA for the CDR3 is TGCAGCGTTGCAACAGGGGTCCACACTGAAGCTTTCTTT.

This clone occurred once. The chain carries TRBV6-5 and TRBJ1-5, with D uncertain. CDR1 is MNHEY, CDR2 SVGAGI, per germline. The CDR3 sequence is 13 residues long. Trimming stripped 6 bases from V and 2 bases from J, with 8 bases between. CDR3 coding DNA: TGTGCCAGCAGCGATAAGCGCAATCAGCCCCAGCATTTT. Protein product: CASSDKRNQPQHF.

The gene calls are TRBV6-5 and TRBJ1-2; the D gene is possibly TRBD1 (5 bases). The CDR3 runs to 12 residues. The germline V and J ends were trimmed by 6 bases and 1 base, with 6 bases remaining between them. Germline V gene sequence: CDR1 MNHEY, CDR2 SVGAGI. CDR3 residues: CASSRDNYGYTF. Written as DNA, the CDR3 is TGTGCCAGCAGCAGGGATAACTATGGCTACACCTTC.

The gene calls are TRBV7-9 and TRBJ1-1; D might be TRBD1 (5 bases). Germline V gene lookup returns CDR1 SEHNR and CDR2 FQNEAQ (reference sequence). V lost 7 bases and J 4 bases, leaving 16 bases between the germline ends. The CDR3 is made up of 14 amino acids. The chain's CDR3 is CASNPLRGGTEAFF. The CDR3 DNA sequence: TGTGCCAGCAACCCATTAAGGGGTGGCACTGAAGCTTTCTTT.

This chain joins TRBV7-3 and TRBJ2-1, with D possibly being TRBD2 (5 bases). The ends were cut back, 3 bases at V and 0 bases at J, with 12 bases in the middle. The CDR3 extends over 16 amino acids. Germline V gene lookup returns CDR1 SGHTA and CDR2 FQGTGA. CDR3 loop: CASSLTGTSSYNEQFF. The CDR3 coding sequence is TGTGCCAGCAGCTTGACGGGAACAAGCTCCTACAATGAGCAGTTCTTC.

The J gene is TRBJ2-3, the V gene TRBV2, with 8 bases identical to TRBD1. V lost 8 bases, J lost 3 bases, and 10 bases stayed unmatched. The CDR3 runs to 15 residues. The germline gives CDR1 SNHLY, CDR2 FYNNEI. CDR3 DNA: TGTGCCAGCCGACAACAGACAGGGGAGACAGATACGCAGTATTTT. It yields the protein CASRQQTGETDTQYF.

This chain uses TRBV10-1 with TRBJ2-7; D ambiguous. The CDR3 sequence is 14 residues long. Trimming removed 2 bases at V and 4 bases at J, with 12 bases between. The germline CDR1 and CDR2 sequences are WNHNN and SYGVQD (reference sequence). CDR3 loop: CASSEPQFSYEQYV. The CDR3 nucleotides are TGCGCCAGCAGTGAGCCGCAGTTCTCATACGAGCAGTACGTC.

The rearrangement joins TRBV28 to TRBJ1-5; D not resolved. Germline V gene lookup returns CDR1 MDHEN and CDR2 SYDVKM. V was cut by 7 bases and J by 4 bases, with 14 bases left in between. The CDR3 runs 14 residues. The CDR3 sequence is CASTPLVSNQPQHF. CDR3 bases: TGTGCCAGCACTCCGCTGGTCAGTAATCAGCCCCAGCATTTT. Looking up the rest from reference TRBV28 and TRBJ1-5 gives the full variable domain: DVKVTQSSRYLVKRTGEKVFLECVQDMDHENMFWYRQDPGLGLRLIYFSYDVKMKEKGDIPEGYSVSREKKERFSLILESASTNQTSMYLCASTPLVSNQPQHFGDGTRLSIL.

This clone was seen more than once but under ten times. This chain uses TRBV7-3 with TRBJ1-6; D gene unclear. Trimming removed 5 bases at V and 10 bases at J, with 12 bases between. From germline, CDR1 is SGHTA and CDR2 FQGTGA. The CDR3 runs 13 residues. CDR3 amino acids: CASSPQPGSPLHF. The CDR3 DNA follows: TGTGCCAGCAGCCCCCAGCCGGGGTCACCCCTCCACTTT.

The chain carries TRBV7-2 and TRBJ2-1; 8 nucleotides agree with TRBD1. V was clipped by 2 bases and J by 7 bases; unmatched bases: 7. The CDR3 consists of 15 residues. From germline, CDR1 is SGHTA and CDR2 FQGNSA. CDR3 protein: CASSLNPGGSNEQFF. In nucleotides, the CDR3 is TGTGCCAGCAGCTTAAACCCAGGGGGCTCAAATGAGCAGTTCTTC.

The chain has TRBV7-9 and TRBJ2-7; D is unresolved. There are 12 residues in the CDR3. Germline V gives CDR1 SEHNR, CDR2 FQNEAQ (reference sequence). Trimming shortened V by 4 bases and J by 4 bases, and 8 bases separated the two germline ends. CDR3 sequence: CASSSDWYEQYF. The CDR3 DNA sequence: TGTGCCAGCAGCTCTGACTGGTACGAGCAGTACTTC. Full variable domain (remainder filled in from reference TRBV7-9 and TRBJ2-7): DTGVSQNPRHKITKRGQNVTFRCDPISEHNRLYWYRQTLGQGPEFLTYFQNEAQLEKSRLLSDRFSAERPKGSFSTLEIQRTEQGDSAMYLCASSSDWYEQYFGPGTRLTVT.

The chain joins TRBV7-2 to TRBJ2-3; 11 bases agree with TRBD2. V dropped 6 bases and J dropped 2; count of bases not matched to a gene: 4. CDR1 and CDR2 (germline): SGHTA, FQGNSA. This CDR3 region has 15 residues. The CDR3 protein is CASSRLAGYTDTQYF. As DNA, the CDR3 is TGTGCCAGCAGTAGACTAGCGGGGTACACAGATACGCAGTATTTT.